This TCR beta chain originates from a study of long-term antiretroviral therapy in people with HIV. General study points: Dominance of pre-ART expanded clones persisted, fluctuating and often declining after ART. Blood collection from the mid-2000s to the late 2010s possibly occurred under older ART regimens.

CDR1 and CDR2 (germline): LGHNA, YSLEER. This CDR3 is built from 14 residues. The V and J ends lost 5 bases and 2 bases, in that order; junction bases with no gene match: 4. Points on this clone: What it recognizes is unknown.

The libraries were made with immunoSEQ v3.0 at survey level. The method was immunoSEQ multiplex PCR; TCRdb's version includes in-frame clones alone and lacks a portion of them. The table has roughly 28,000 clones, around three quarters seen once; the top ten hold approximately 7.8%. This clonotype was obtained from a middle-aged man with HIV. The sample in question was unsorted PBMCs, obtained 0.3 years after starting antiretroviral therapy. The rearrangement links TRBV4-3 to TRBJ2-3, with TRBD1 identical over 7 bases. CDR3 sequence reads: CASSRGLSTDTQYF. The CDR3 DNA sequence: TGCGCCAGCAGCAGGGGGCTTTCCACAGATACGCAGTATTTT.